This T cell receptor beta chain was sequenced in a study of cytomegalovirus exposure and HLA in healthy donors. This clone was seen only a few times. PCR employed 60 Vbeta and 13 Jbeta primers. Data came from immunoSEQ multiplex PCR; TCRdb stores just in-frame clones and leaves some out. The sample contains over 100,000 clones, around 78% of which appear only once. While unrecorded immune exposures were likely, the donors were nominally healthy when sampled. CDR3 length: 12 amino acids. The germline gives CDR1 MDHEN, CDR2 SYDVKM. Trimming took 10 bases from V and 7 from J, leaving 16 bases between them.

The specimen was PBMCs. The rearrangement joins TRBV28 to TRBJ1-2, with TRBD1 as a possible D gene (6 bases). The receptor comes from a woman in her 30s in good health and CMV-seropositive. The CDR3 loop is CATSQGTRGYTF. The CDR3 DNA follows: TGTGCCACCTCACAGGGTACTCGTGGCTACACCTTC.